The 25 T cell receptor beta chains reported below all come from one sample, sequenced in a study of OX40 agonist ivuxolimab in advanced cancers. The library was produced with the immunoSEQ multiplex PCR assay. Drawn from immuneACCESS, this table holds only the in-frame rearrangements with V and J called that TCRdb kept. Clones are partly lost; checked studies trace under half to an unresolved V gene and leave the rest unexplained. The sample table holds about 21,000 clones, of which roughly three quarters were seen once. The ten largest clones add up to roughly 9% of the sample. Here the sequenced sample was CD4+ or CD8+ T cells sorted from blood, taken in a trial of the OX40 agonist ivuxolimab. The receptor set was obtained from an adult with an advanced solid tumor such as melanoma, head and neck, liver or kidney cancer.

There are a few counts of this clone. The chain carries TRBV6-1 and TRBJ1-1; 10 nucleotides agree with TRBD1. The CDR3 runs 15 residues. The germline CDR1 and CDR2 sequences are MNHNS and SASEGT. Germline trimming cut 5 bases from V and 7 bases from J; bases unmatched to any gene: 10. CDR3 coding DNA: TGTGCCAGCAGTCCGCGGACAGGGGGACTGGTTGAAGCTTTCTTT. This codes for CASSPRTGGLVEAFF.

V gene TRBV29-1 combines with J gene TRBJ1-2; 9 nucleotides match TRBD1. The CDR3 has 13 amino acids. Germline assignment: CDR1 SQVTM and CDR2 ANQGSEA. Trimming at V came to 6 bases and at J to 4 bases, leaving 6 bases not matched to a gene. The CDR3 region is CSVIQDRGYGYTF. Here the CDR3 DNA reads TGCAGCGTGATTCAGGACAGGGGCTATGGCTACACCTTC.

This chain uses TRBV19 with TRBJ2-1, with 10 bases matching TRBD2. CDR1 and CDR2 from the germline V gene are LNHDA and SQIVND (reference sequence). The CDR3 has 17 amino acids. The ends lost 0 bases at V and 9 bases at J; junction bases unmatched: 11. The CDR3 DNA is TGTGCCAGTAGTATAGATCTTCCCAGCGGGGGGGCATCTGAGCAGTTCTTC. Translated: CASSIDLPSGGASEQFF.

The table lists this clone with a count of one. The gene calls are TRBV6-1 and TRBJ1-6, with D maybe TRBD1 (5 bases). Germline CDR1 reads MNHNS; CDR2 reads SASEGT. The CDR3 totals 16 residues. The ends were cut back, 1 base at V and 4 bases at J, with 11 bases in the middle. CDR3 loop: CASSEVDRTYNSPLHF. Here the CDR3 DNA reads TGTGCCAGCAGTGAAGTAGACAGAACATATAATTCACCCCTCCACTTT.

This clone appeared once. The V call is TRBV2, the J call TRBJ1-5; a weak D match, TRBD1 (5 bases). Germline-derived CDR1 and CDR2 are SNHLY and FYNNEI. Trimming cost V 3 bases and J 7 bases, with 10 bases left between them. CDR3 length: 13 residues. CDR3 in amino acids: CASSEQGRQPQHF. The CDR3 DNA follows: TGTGCCAGCAGTGAGCAGGGAAGACAGCCCCAGCATTTT.

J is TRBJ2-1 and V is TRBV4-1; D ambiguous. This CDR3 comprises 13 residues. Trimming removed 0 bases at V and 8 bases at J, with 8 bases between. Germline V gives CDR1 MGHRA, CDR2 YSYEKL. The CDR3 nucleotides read TGCGCCAGCAGCCAAGATTTGGGCTATGAGCAGTTCTTC. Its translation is CASSQDLGYEQFF.

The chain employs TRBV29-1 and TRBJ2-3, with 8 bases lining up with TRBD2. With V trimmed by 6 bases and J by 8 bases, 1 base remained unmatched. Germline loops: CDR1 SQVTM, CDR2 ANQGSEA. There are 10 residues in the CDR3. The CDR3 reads CSVGGATQYF. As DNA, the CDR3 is TGCAGCGTCGGGGGGGCTACGCAGTATTTT.

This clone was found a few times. CDR3 loop: CASRAGGNMNTEAFF. The CDR3 region has the DNA TGTGCCAGCAGAGCAGGGGGCAACATGAACACTGAAGCTTTCTTT. V gene TRBV2 combines with J gene TRBJ1-1, with TRBD1 identical over 8 bases. CDR1 SNHLY and CDR2 FYNNEI come from the germline V gene. CDR3 size: 15 residues. The V gene end was trimmed by 6 bases and the J gene end by 0 bases; junction bases not matched to a gene: 6.

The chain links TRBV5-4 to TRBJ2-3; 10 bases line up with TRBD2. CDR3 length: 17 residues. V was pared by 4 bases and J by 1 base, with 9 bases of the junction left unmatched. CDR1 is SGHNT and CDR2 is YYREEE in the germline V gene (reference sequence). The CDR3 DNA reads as TGTGCCAGCAGCCCGCCAGCGGGGGGGCCTCGCACAGATACGCAGTATTTT. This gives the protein CASSPPAGGPRTDTQYF.

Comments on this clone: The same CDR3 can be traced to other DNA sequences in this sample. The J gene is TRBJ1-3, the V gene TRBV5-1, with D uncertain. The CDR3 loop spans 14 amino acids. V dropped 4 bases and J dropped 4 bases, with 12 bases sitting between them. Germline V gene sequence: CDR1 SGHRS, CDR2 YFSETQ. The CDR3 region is CASSPDLSGNTIYF. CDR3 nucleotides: TGCGCCAGCAGCCCTGACTTATCGGGAAACACCATATATTTT.

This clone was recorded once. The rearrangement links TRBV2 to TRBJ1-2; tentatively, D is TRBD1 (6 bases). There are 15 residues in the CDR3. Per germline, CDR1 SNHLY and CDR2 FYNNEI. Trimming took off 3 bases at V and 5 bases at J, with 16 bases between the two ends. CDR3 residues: CASSDTGLRVYGYTF. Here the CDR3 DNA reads TGTGCCAGCAGTGACACAGGGCTCAGAGTGTATGGCTACACCTTC.

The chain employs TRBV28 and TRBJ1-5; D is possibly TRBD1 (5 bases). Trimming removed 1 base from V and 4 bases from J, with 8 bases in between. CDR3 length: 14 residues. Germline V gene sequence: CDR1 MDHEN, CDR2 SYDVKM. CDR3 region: CASSLFTGNQPQHF. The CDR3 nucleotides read TGTGCCAGCAGTTTATTTACAGGTAATCAGCCCCAGCATTTT.

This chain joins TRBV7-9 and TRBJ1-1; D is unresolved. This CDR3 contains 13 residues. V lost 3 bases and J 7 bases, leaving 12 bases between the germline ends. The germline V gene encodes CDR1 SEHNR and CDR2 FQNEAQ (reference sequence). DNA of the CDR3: TGTGCCAGCAGCTTGTTAACGGGATTTGAAGCTTTCTTT. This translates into CASSLLTGFEAFF.

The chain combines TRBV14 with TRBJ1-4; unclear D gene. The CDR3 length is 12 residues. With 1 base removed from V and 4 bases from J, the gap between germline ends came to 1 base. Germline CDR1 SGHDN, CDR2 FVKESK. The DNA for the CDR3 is TGTGCCAGCAGCCAAGTTAATGAAAAACTGTTTTTT. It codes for CASSQVNEKLFF. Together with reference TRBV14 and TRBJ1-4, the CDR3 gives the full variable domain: EAGVTQFPSHSVIEKGQTVTLRCDPISGHDNLYWYRRVMGKEIKFLLHFVKESKQDESGMPNNRFLAERTGGTYSTLKVQPAELEDSGVYFCASSQVNEKLFFGSGTQLSVL.

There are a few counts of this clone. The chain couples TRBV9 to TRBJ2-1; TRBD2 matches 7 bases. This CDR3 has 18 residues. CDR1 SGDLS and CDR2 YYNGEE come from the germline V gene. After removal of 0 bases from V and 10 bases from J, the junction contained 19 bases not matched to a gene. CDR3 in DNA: TGTGCCAGCAGCGTAGAGGAGGGAGGGGACGCCACCCCTCGGGAGCAGTTCTTC. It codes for CASSVEEGGDATPREQFF.

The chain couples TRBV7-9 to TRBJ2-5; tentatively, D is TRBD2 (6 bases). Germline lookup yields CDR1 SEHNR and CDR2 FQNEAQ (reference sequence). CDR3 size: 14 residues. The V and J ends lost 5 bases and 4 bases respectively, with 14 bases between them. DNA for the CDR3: TGTGCCAGCAGCCGGGACTTCTTGGGAGAGACCCAGTACTTC. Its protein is CASSRDFLGETQYF.

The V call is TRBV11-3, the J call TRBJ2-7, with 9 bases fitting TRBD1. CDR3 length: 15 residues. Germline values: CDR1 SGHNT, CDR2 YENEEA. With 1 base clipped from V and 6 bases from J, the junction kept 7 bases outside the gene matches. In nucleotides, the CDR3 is TGTGCCAGCAGCTTAGGGGGGGACAGGGAAGGCGAGCAGTACTTC. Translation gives CASSLGGDREGEQYF.

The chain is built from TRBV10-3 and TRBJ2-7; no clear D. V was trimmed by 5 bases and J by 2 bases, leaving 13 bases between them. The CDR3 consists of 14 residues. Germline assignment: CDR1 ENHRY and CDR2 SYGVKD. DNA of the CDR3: TGTGCCATCAGTACGAATGGAGAGACCTACGAGCAGTACTTC. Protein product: CAISTNGETYEQYF.

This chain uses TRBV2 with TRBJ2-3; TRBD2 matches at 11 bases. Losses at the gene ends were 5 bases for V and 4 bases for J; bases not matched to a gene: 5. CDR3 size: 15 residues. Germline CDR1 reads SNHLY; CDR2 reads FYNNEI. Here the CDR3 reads CASSNSGGASDTQYF. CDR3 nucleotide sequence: TGTGCCAGCAGTAATAGCGGGGGGGCCTCAGATACGCAGTATTTT.

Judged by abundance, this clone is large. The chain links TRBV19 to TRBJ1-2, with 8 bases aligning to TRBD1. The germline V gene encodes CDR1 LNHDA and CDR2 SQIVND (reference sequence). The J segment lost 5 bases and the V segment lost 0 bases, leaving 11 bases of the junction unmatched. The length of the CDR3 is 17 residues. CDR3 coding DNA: TGTGCCAGTAGTATAGATCTATCGACAGGGGTCCGGTATGGCTACACCTTC. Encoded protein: CASSIDLSTGVRYGYTF. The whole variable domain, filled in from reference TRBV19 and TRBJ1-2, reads DGGITQSPKYLFRKEGQNVTLSCEQNLNHDAMYWYRQDPGQGLRLIYYSQIVNDFQKGDIAEGYSVSREKKESFPLTVTSAQKNPTAFYLCASSIDLSTGVRYGYTFGSGTRLTVV.

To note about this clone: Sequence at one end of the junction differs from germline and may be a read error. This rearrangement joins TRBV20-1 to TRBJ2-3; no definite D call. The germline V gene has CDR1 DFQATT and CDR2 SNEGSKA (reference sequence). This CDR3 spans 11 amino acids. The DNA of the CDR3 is TGCAGTGCTTTACGCACAGATACGCTGTATTTT. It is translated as CSALRTDTLYF.

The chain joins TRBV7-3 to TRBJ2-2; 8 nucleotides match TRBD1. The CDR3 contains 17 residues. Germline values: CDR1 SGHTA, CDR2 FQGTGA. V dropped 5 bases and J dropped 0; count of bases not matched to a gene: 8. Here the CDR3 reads CASSPRTGTPNTGELFF. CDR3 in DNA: TGTGCCAGCAGCCCTCGGACAGGGACTCCGAACACCGGGGAGCTGTTTTTT.

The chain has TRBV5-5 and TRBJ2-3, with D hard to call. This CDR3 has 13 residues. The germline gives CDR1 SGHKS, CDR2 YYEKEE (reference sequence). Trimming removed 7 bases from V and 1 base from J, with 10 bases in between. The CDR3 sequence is CASLSAGTDTQYF. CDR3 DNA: TGTGCCAGCCTGTCGGCCGGCACAGATACGCAGTATTTT. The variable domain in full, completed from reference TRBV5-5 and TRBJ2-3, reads DAGVTQSPTHLIKTRGQQVTLRCSPISGHKSVSWYQQVLGQGPQFIFQYYEKEERGRGNFPDRFSARQFPNYSSELNVNALLLGDSALYLCASLSAGTDTQYFGPGTRLTVL.

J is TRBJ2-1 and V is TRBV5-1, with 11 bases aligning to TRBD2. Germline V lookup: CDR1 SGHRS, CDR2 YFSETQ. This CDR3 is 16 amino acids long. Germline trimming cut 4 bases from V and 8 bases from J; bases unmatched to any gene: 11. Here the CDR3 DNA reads TGCGCCAGCAGCCCTGACCTTAGCGGGGGGGCCTATGAGCAGTTCTTC. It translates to CASSPDLSGGAYEQFF.

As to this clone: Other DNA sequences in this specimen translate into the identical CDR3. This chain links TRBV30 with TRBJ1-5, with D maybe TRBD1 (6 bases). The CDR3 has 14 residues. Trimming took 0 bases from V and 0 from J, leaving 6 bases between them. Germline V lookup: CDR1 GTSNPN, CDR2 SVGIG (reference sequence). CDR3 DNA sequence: TGTGCCTGGAGTGTAGGGGGTAGCAATCAGCCCCAGCATTTT. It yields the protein CAWSVGGSNQPQHF.